The present entry profiles one TCR beta chain with its context. The sample comes from a study of blood T cell repertoires in COVID-19. Study information: Whether acute or convalescent, the COVID-19 samples came from the United States, Italy and Spain. The cDNA or gDNA used as material had been derived from T cells, B-cell-depleted T cells, or PBMCs.

In germline, CDR1 is SGHVS, CDR2 FQNEAQ. The CDR3 runs 13 residues. Between the trimmed V and J ends, which lost 8 bases and 7 bases, there was a span of 17 bases. In the original workflow: Reference gene primer amplification gave estimated nucleated cell counts. Repertoires were generated with immunoSEQ multiplex PCR, while TCRdb's copy carries only in-frame clones and drops some. V and J calls plus clone size are reproduced from that table; the DNA served to infer D and trimming. The sample has 150,000 to 200,000 clones, approximately 83% seen once. Sequenced material: peripheral blood. This chain joins TRBV7-8 and TRBJ1-1; TRBD1 is a possible D gene (6 bases). The sequence was collected from a man aged 55 to 70 with acute or convalescent COVID-19. In DNA, the CDR3 is TGTGCCAGCGGGCCCGGCCTGACAGGTGAAGCTTTCTTT. This encodes CASGPGLTGEAFF.